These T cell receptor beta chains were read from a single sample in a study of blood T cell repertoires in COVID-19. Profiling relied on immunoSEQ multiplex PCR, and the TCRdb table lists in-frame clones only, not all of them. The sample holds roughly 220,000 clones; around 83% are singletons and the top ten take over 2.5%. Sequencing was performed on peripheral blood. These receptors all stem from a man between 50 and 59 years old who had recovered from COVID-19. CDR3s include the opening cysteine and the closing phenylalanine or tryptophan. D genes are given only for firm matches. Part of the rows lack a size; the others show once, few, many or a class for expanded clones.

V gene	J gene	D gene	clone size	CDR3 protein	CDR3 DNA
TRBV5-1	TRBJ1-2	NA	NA	CASSSGSNNYGYTF	TGCGCCAGCAGCTCCGGGAGCAATAACTATGGCTACACCTTC
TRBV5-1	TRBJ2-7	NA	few	CASSLAGNSGEQYF	TGCGCCAGCAGCTTGGCTGGCAATTCGGGAGAGCAGTACTTC
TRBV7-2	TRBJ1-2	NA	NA	CASTPSSRDFYGYTF	TGTGCCAGCACCCCATCCAGCAGGGACTTCTATGGCTACACCTTC
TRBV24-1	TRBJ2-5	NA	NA	CATSAPGETQYF	TGTGCCACCAGTGCCCCCGGGGAGACCCAGTACTTC
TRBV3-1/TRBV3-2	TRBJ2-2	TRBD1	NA	CASSQDWRQGGTGELFF	TGTGCCAGCAGCCAAGATTGGAGACAGGGGGGCACCGGGGAGCTGTTTTTT
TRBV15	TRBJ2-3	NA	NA	CATSRDLPDTQYF	TGTGCCACCAGCAGAGATCTACCAGATACGCAGTATTTT
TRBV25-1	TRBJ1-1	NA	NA	CASSEGGARNTEAFF	TGTGCCAGCAGTGAAGGGGGGGCGAGGAACACTGAAGCTTTCTTT
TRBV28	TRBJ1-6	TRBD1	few	CASSTLQGAGSPLHF	TGTGCCAGCAGTACTTTACAGGGGGCTGGTTCACCCCTCCACTTT
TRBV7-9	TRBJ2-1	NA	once	CASTPREQFF	TGTGCCAGCACCCCCAGGGAGCAGTTCTTC
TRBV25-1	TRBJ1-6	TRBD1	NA	CASRSLGGAGSPLHF	TGTGCCAGCAGGTCCTTAGGGGGCGCAGGTTCACCCCTCCACTTT
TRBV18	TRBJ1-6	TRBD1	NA	CASSPDRDSPLHF	TGTGCCAGCTCACCAGACAGGGATTCACCCCTCCACTTT
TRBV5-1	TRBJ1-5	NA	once	CASCRGGQPQHF	TGCGCCAGCTGCAGGGGCGGTCAGCCCCAGCATTTT
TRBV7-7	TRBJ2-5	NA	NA	CASSLAGTQETQYF	TGTGCCAGCAGCTTAGCCGGGACTCAAGAGACCCAGTACTTC
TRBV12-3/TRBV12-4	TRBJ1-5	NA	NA	CASTPGINQPQHF	TGTGCCAGCACCCCGGGGATCAATCAGCCCCAGCATTTT
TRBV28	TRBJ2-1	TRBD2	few	CASSSGWREARNEQFF	TGTGCCAGCAGTTCGGGTTGGCGGGAGGCCCGAAATGAGCAGTTCTTC
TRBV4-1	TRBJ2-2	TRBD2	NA	CASSHPGLAGTGELFF	TGCGCCAGCAGCCACCCGGGACTAGCGGGAACCGGGGAGCTGTTTTTT
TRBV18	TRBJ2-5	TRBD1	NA	CASSLGTGAQETQYF	TGTGCCAGCTCACTGGGGACAGGAGCCCAAGAGACCCAGTACTTC
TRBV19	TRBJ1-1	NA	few	CASSIYGAAFF	TGTGCCAGTAGTATCTATGGGGCAGCTTTCTTT
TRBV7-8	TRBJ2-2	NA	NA	CASSPLPGGGTGELFF	TGTGCCAGCAGCCCCCTCCCCGGGGGAGGTACCGGGGAGCTGTTTTTT
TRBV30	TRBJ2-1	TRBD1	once	CAWSGTGTGTNEQFF	TGTGCCTGGAGCGGGACCGGGACAGGGACCAATGAGCAGTTCTTC
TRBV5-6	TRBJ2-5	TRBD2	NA	CASSLARSSGSRETQYF	TGTGCCAGCAGCTTGGCCCGGTCTAGCGGGAGTAGAGAGACCCAGTACTTC
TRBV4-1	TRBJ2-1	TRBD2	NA	CASSLSIWTSGINEQFF	TGCGCCAGCAGCCTGTCGATTTGGACTAGCGGGATTAATGAGCAGTTCTTC
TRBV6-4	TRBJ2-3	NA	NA	CASSVQGFADTQYF	TGTGCCAGCAGTGTACAGGGTTTCGCAGATACGCAGTATTTT
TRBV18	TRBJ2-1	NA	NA	CASSSPSQGRGYNEQFF	TGTGCCAGCTCTAGCCCGTCCCAGGGGAGAGGTTACAATGAGCAGTTCTTC
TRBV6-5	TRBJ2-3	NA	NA	CASRGTGTDTQYF	TGTGCCAGCAGAGGGACTGGCACAGATACGCAGTATTTT
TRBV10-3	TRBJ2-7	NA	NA	CAISNDKPLSYEQYF	TGTGCCATCAGTAACGACAAACCCCTCTCCTACGAGCAGTACTTC
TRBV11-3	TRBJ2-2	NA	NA	CASSFKGGGTGELFF	TGTGCCAGCAGCTTCAAGGGAGGCGGCACCGGGGAGCTGTTTTTT
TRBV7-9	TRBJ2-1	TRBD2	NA	CASSRTSGVYNEQFF	TGTGCCAGCAGCCGCACTAGCGGGGTCTACAATGAGCAGTTCTTC
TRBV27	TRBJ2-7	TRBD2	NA	CASSPLIAGGPDEQYF	TGTGCCAGCAGTCCCCTCATAGCGGGAGGGCCTGACGAGCAGTACTTC
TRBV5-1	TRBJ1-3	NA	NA	CASSPGDPALGTIYF	TGCGCCAGCAGCCCAGGGGACCCAGCTCTCGGCACCATATATTTT
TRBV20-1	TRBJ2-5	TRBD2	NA	CSASTSGRGQETQYF	TGCAGTGCTAGTACTAGCGGGAGAGGCCAAGAGACCCAGTACTTC
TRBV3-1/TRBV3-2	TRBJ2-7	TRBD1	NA	CASSPGTGRLYEQYF	TGTGCCAGCAGCCCCGGGACAGGCCGTCTTTACGAGCAGTACTTC
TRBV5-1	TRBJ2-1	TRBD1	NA	CASSRDRAPYNEQFF	TGCGCCAGCAGCCGTGACAGGGCCCCCTACAATGAGCAGTTCTTC
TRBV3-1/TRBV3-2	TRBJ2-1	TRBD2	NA	CASSHTLAAYDEQFF	TGTGCCAGCAGCCACACTCTAGCGGCCTATGATGAGCAGTTCTTC
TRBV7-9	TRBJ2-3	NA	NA	CASSLVSVSTDTQYF	TGTGCCAGCAGCTTAGTCAGCGTTAGCACAGATACGCAGTATTTT
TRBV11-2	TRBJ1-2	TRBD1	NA	CASSLSPGQGVGYTF	TGTGCCAGCAGCTTGAGTCCGGGACAGGGGGTTGGCTACACCTTC
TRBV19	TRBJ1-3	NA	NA	CASPGHSHSGNTIYF	TGTGCCAGCCCGGGACACTCACACTCTGGAAACACCATATATTTT
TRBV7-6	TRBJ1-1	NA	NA	CASSLDGEGAFF	TGTGCCAGCAGCTTAGACGGGGAGGGAGCTTTCTTT
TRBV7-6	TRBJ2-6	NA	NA	CASSKRHQSSGANVLTF	TGTGCCAGCAGCAAACGACATCAGAGCTCTGGGGCCAACGTCCTGACTTTC
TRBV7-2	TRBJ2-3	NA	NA	CASSPHSVDTQYF	TGTGCCAGCAGCCCCCACTCGGTAGATACGCAGTATTTT
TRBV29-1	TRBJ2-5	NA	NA	CSVRMGSVRETQYF	TGCAGCGTACGCATGGGCAGTGTGAGAGAGACCCAGTACTTC
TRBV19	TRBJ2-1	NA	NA	CASRGGLDYNEQFF	TGTGCCAGTAGGGGGGGGCTCGACTACAATGAGCAGTTCTTC
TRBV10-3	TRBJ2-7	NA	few	CAISRTRDEQYF	TGTGCCATCAGTCGTACCCGGGACGAGCAGTACTTC
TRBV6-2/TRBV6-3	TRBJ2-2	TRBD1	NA	CASSYPYRGPAGELFF	TGTGCCAGCAGTTACCCGTACAGGGGGCCAGCCGGGGAGCTGTTTTTT
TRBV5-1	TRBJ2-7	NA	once	CASSEVAGAYEQYF	TGCGCCAGCAGCGAAGTAGCAGGGGCCTACGAGCAGTACTTC
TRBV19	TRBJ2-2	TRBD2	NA	CASSPGTTNTGELFF	TGTGCCAGTAGCCCCGGGACTACTAACACCGGGGAGCTGTTTTTT
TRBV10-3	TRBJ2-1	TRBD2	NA	CAITPLAGAYEQFF	TGTGCCATCACCCCACTAGCGGGAGCTTATGAGCAGTTCTTC
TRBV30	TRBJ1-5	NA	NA	CAWSVRGGYQPQHF	TGTGCCTGGAGTGTACGTGGGGGCTACCAGCCCCAGCATTTT
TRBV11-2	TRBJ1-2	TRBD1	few	CASSLTGETF	TGTGCCAGCAGCTTGACAGGGGAAACCTTC
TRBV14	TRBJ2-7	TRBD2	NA	CASSRGTSGISTHEQYF	TGTGCCAGCAGCCGAGGGACTAGCGGGATTAGTACCCACGAGCAGTACTTC
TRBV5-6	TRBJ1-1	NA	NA	CASSLMGDEAFF	TGTGCCAGCAGCTTGATGGGAGATGAAGCTTTCTTT
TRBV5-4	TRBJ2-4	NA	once	CASSLDFIQYF	TGTGCCAGCAGCTTGGACTTCATTCAGTACTTC
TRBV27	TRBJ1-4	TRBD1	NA	CASSPYRGMGANEKLFF	TGTGCCAGCAGTCCGTACAGGGGGATGGGGGCTAATGAAAAACTGTTTTTT
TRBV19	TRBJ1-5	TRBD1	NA	CASTTGEDQPQHF	TGTGCCAGTACCACAGGGGAAGACCAGCCCCAGCATTTT
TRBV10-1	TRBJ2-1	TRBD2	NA	CASSEWTSGSKDEQFF	TGCGCCAGCAGTGAGTGGACTAGCGGGAGTAAGGATGAGCAGTTCTTC
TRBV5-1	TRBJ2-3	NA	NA	CASSLDRNLAYTDTQYF	TGCGCCAGCAGCTTGGACCGGAACCTAGCTTACACAGATACGCAGTATTTT
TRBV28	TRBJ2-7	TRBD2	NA	CASKKKGLAVETSYEQYF	TGTGCCAGCAAGAAAAAGGGACTAGCGGTAGAAACCTCCTACGAGCAGTACTTC
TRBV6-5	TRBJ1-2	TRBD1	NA	CASRLVTGGSGYTF	TGTGCCAGCAGGTTGGTGACAGGGGGATCTGGCTACACCTTC
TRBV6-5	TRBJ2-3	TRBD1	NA	CASRLTGISDTQYF	TGTGCCAGCAGACTGACAGGGATTTCGGATACGCAGTATTTT
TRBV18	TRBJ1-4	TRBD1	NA	CASSPNRGRLGEKLFF	TGTGCCAGCTCACCAAACAGGGGGCGTTTGGGTGAAAAACTGTTTTTT